The clone carrying this T cell receptor beta chain was found a few times. Its cognate antigen is unknown. The record originates from a study of molecular identifiers for immune sequencing clone quantification. The wider study: Four of five splits of RNA from around 18,000 or 91,000 naive CD8 cells were sequenced in replicates. The study's findings and limits: Amid some 1 million naive cells, spiked Jurkat TCR RNA from one cell was reportedly still detectable.

Previously described methods and listed TCR primers were used for bulk TCR libraries. In TCRdb, the PCR reads were re-called with MiXCR into one record per CDR3 protein. The sample records about 500,000 distinct CDR3 sequences, over 20% being singletons. The sequence derives from a human donor in good health. Some libraries in this study had Jurkat cell RNA spiked in. The sample was naive CD8+ T cells from blood, with Jurkat cell RNA spiked in. Subset defined: FACS-sorted CD8+CD4-CCR7+CD45RA+ naive T cells.

The CDR3 nucleotides are TGCAGTGCTAGAGAGGAGTTCTACGAGCAGTACTTC. Its protein product is CSAREEFYEQYF. The chain links TRBV20-1 to TRBJ2-7; the D is unclear. CDR1 DFQATT and CDR2 SNEGSKA come from the germline V gene (reference sequence). Trimming removed 0 bases from V and 3 bases from J, with 6 bases in between. The CDR3 runs 12 residues.